The 9 T cell receptor beta chains reported below all come from one sample, sequenced in a study of vaccination and CD4 T cells after COVID-19 (dated by TCRdb to between 2021 and 2022). Library prep was done by PCR. The listed sequencing device is Illumina iSeq 100. DNA from cultured CD4+ T cells was subjected to TCR sequencing with the Oncomine TCR Beta short-read assay at the Johns Hopkins FTIC core. TCRdb redid the processing of the public reads, applying fastp at Q25 and MiXCR, and retained in-frame beta chains. Every entry covers one CDR3 protein and lists the most common genes and DNA from its rows. The sample contains 20,000 or so distinct CDR3 sequences, less than 55% of them found a single time. Together, the top ten hold 10% of the sample. Their antigens remain unidentified. This specimen's treatment or condition label, per the study, means: approximately nine-day PBMC culture with coronavirus spike peptide pools or control peptides (ViraFEST assay).

Here the sequenced sample was CD4+ T cells from blood, cultured in vitro, taken before SARS-CoV-2 vaccination. The source of these receptors is a human donor who had recovered from COVID-19.

The V call is TRBV6-5, the J call TRBJ1-1, with D possibly TRBD1 on 5 matching bases. The CDR3 consists of 17 residues. Trimming removed 4 bases from V and 1 base from J, with 19 bases in between. The germline V gene encodes CDR1 MNHEY and CDR2 SVGAGI. The CDR3 spells CASSLGRGPEKNTEAFF. CDR3 sequence (DNA): TGTGCCAGCAGTTTAGGTAGGGGTCCGGAAAAGAACACTGAAGCTTTCTTT.

V and J are TRBV19 and TRBJ2-3; D may be TRBD2 (5 bases). The CDR3 is 14 amino acids. The V gene's germline CDR1 is LNHDA and CDR2 SQIVND (reference sequence). Trimming shortened V by 5 bases and J by 0 bases, and 9 bases separated the two germline ends. The CDR3: CASSPRESTDTQYF. DNA for the CDR3: TGTGCCAGTAGTCCCCGGGAAAGCACAGATACGCAGTATTTT.

This chain links TRBV19 with TRBJ1-6, with D perhaps matching TRBD1 (5 bases). This CDR3 region has 17 residues. Germline CDR1 reads LNHDA; CDR2 reads SQIVND (reference sequence). The germline V and J ends were trimmed by 4 bases and 9 bases, with 22 bases remaining between them. CDR3 sequence reads: CASSSYSGGRAPSPLHF. CDR3 in DNA: TGTGCCAGTAGTAGCTACTCGGGGGGACGAGCACCTTCACCCCTCCACTTT. The entire variable domain, with the rest obtained from reference TRBV19 and TRBJ1-6, is as follows: DGGITQSPKYLFRKEGQNVTLSCEQNLNHDAMYWYRQDPGQGLRLIYYSQIVNDFQKGDIAEGYSVSREKKESFPLTVTSAQKNPTAFYLCASSSYSGGRAPSPLHFGNGTRLTVT.

Only one count was recorded for this clonotype. The V and J genes are TRBV19 and TRBJ2-2, with D maybe TRBD2 (5 bases). Germline CDR1 LNHDA, CDR2 SQIVND (reference sequence). V was pared by 4 bases and J by 3 bases, with 15 bases between. The CDR3 loop spans 16 amino acids. CDR3: CASSRPPGADTGELFF. The DNA for the CDR3 is TGTGCCAGTAGTAGACCGCCAGGAGCGGACACCGGGGAGCTGTTTTTT.

The V call is TRBV4-3, the J call TRBJ2-3, with D possibly matching TRBD1 (5 bases). This CDR3 has 15 amino acids. Germline assignment: CDR1 LGHNA and CDR2 YSLEER. Deletions cut 2 bases from V and 0 bases from J, with 9 bases between. CDR3 residues: CASSQRGSSTDTQYF. CDR3 DNA sequence: TGCGCCAGCAGCCAAAGGGGTTCTAGCACAGATACGCAGTATTTT.

This clonotype was recorded only once. This chain connects TRBV28 to TRBJ1-1; 7 nucleotides match TRBD1. Germline CDR1 and CDR2: MDHEN and SYDVKM. The CDR3 loop spans 13 amino acids. V was pared by 4 bases and J by 9 bases, with 8 bases of the junction left unmatched. The CDR3 region is CASSSTPTGKAFF. In DNA form, the CDR3 reads TGTGCCAGCAGTTCCACCCCGACAGGGAAAGCTTTCTTT.

This chain joins TRBV30 and TRBJ1-6, with D possibly being TRBD1 (6 bases). Germline V gene data show CDR1 as GTSNPN and CDR2 as SVGIG (reference sequence). With 2 bases removed from V and 10 bases from J, the gap between germline ends came to 12 bases. The length of the CDR3 is 13 residues. The CDR3 region is CAWSPTGESPLHF. CDR3 bases: TGTGCCTGGAGTCCGACAGGAGAGTCACCCCTCCACTTT.

The V call is TRBV12-3 or TRBV12-4, the J call TRBJ1-1; D unclear. V was cut by 7 bases and J by 0 bases, with 12 bases left in between. This CDR3 region has 14 residues. CDR3 sequence (DNA): TGTGCCAGCACCCGAGGAGAGATGAACACTGAAGCTTTCTTT. It encodes CASTRGEMNTEAFF.

This clonotype was seen once. The chain combines TRBV20-1 with TRBJ2-1; TRBD2 aligns across 8 bases. The V gene's germline CDR1 is DFQATT and CDR2 SNEGSKA (reference sequence). V gave up 0 bases and J gave up 1 base; unmatched junction bases: 14. The CDR3 spans 19 residues. The CDR3 loop reads CSARDPGASGFGSYNEQFF. As DNA, the CDR3 is TGCAGTGCTAGAGATCCGGGGGCTAGCGGGTTTGGGTCCTACAATGAGCAGTTCTTC.